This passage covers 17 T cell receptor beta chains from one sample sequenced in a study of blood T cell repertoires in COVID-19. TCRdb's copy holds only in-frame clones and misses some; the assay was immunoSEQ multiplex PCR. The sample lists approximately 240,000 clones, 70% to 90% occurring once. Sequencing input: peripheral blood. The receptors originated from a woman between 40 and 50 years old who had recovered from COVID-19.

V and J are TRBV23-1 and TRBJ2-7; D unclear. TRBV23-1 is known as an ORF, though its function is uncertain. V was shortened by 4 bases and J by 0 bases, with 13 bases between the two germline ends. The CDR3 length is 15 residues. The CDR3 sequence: CASSLVKTSSYEQYF. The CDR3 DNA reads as TGCGCCAGCAGTCTGGTCAAAACGAGCTCCTACGAGCAGTACTTC.

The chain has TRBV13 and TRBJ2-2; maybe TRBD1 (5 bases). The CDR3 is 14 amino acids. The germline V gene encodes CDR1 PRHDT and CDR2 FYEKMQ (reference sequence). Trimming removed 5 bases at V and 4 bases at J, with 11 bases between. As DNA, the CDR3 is TGTGCCAGCAGCGGGCAGGGCGGCACCGGGGAGCTGTTTTTT. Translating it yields CASSGQGGTGELFF.

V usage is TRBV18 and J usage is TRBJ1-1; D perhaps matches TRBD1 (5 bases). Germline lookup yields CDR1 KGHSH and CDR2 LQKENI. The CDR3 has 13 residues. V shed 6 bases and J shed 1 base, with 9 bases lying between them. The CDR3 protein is CASSQGPNTEAFF. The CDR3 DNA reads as TGTGCCAGCTCTCAGGGTCCGAACACTGAAGCTTTCTTT.

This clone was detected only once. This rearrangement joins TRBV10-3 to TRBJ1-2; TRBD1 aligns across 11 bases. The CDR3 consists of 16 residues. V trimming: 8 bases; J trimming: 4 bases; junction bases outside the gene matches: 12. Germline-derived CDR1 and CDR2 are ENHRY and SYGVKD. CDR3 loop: CAIAGTGGKSGYGYTF. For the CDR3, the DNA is TGTGCCATCGCGGGGACAGGGGGGAAAAGCGGCTATGGCTACACCTTC.

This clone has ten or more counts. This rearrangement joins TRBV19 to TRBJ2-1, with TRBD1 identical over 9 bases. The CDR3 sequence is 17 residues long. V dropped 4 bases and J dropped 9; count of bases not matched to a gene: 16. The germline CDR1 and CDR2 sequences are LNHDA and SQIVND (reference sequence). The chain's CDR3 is CASSNRDRVAPWGEQFF. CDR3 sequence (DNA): TGTGCCAGTAGTAACCGGGACAGGGTTGCGCCATGGGGTGAGCAGTTCTTC.

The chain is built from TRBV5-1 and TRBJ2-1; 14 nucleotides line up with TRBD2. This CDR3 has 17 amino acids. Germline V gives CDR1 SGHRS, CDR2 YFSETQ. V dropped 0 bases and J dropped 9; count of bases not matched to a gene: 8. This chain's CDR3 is CASSLAPGTSGSGEQFF. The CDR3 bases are TGCGCCAGCAGCTTGGCACCCGGGACTAGCGGGAGTGGTGAGCAGTTCTTC.

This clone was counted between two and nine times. The CDR3 DNA reads as TGTGCCAGCAGCTTAGAGCTCCAGGGTTGGGAGACCCAGTACTTC. Protein sequence: CASSLELQGWETQYF. This chain links TRBV7-2 with TRBJ2-5, with D possibly being TRBD1 (5 bases). Germline CDR1 reads SGHTA; CDR2 reads FQGNSA. The CDR3 loop spans 15 amino acids. The V end lost 1 base, the J end lost 5 bases, and 14 bases lay between the germline ends. Variable domain in full (rest from reference TRBV7-2 and TRBJ2-5): GAGVSQSPSNKVTEKGKDVELRCDPISGHTALYWYRQSLGQGLEFLIYFQGNSAPDKSGLPSDRFSAERTGGSVSTLTIQRTQQEDSAVYLCASSLELQGWETQYFGPGTRLLVL.

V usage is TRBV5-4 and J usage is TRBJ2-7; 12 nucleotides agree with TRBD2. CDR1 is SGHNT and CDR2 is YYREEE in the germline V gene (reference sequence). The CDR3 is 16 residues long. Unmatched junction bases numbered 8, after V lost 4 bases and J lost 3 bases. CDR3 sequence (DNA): TGTGCCAGCAGCCCTAACGGACTAGCGGGACTCTACGAGCAGTACTTC. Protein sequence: CASSPNGLAGLYEQYF.

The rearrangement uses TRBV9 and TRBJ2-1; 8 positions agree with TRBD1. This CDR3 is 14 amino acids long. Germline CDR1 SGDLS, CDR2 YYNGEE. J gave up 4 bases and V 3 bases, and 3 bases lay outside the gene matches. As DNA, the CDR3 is TGTGCCAGCAGCGCCGGGACAGGATACAATGAGCAGTTCTTC. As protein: CASSAGTGYNEQFF.

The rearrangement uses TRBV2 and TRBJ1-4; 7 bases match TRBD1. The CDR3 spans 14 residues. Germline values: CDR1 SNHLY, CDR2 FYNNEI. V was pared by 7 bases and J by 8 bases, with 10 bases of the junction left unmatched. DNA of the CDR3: TGTGCCAGCATTAAGGGGGCGACGAGAGAAAAACTGTTTTTT. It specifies CASIKGATREKLFF.

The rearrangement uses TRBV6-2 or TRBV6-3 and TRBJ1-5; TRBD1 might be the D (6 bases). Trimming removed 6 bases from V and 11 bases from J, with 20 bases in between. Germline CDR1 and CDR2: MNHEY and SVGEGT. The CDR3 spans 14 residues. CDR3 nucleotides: TGTGCCAGCAGCCCAGAGGGGGTGGGTTGGACCCAGCATTTT. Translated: CASSPEGVGWTQHF.

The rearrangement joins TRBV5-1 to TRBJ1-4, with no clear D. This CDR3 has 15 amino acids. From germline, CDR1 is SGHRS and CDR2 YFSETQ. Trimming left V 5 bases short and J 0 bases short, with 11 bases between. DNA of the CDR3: TGCGCCAGCAGACGAGAGGGTTCAACTAATGAAAAACTGTTTTTT. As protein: CASRREGSTNEKLFF.

CDR3 region: CASSSGTDNSPLHF. CDR3 in DNA: TGTGCCAGCAGCTCCGGGACAGATAATTCACCCCTCCACTTT. The chain joins TRBV7-3 to TRBJ1-6; 7 positions match TRBD1. The CDR3 has 14 amino acids. Unmatched junction bases numbered 2, after V lost 4 bases and J lost 5 bases. From germline, CDR1 is SGHTA and CDR2 FQGTGA.

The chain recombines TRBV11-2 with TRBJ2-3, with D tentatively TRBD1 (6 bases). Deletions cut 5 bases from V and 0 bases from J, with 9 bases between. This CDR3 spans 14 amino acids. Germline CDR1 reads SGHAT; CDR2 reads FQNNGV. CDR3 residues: CASSLDSSTDTQYF. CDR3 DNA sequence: TGTGCCAGCAGCCTGGACAGTAGCACAGATACGCAGTATTTT.

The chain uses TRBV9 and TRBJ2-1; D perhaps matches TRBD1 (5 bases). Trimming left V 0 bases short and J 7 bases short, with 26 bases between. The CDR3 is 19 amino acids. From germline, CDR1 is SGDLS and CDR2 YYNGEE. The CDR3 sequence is CASSVAERMGQKFKNEQFF. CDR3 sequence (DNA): TGTGCCAGCAGCGTAGCCGAGCGTATGGGGCAGAAATTCAAGAATGAGCAGTTCTTC.

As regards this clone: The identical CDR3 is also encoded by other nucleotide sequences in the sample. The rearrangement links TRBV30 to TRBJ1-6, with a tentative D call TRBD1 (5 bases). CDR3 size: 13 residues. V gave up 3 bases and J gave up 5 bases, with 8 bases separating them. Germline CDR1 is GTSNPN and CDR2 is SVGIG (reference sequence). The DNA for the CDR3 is TGTGCCTGGAGAACAGGAGATAATTCACCCCTCCACTTT. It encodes CAWRTGDNSPLHF.

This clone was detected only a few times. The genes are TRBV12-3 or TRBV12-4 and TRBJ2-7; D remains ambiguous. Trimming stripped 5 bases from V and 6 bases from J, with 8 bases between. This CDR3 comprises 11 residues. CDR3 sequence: CASSTTREQYF. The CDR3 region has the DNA TGTGCCAGCAGTACGACACGCGAGCAGTACTTC.